The 15 T cell receptor beta chains given below trace back to one sample, sequenced in a study of blood T cell repertoires in COVID-19. Data came from immunoSEQ multiplex PCR; TCRdb stores just in-frame clones and leaves some out. Among about 50,000 clones listed, approximately 84% were seen once. Source material: peripheral blood. Receptors were obtained from a man between 60 and 75 years old with acute or convalescent COVID-19.

The chain links TRBV10-3 to TRBJ2-5; 9 bases agree with TRBD1. The CDR3 length is 14 residues. CDR1 and CDR2 (germline): ENHRY, SYGVKD. V trimming: 10 bases; J trimming: 4 bases; junction bases outside the gene matches: 10. DNA for the CDR3: TGTGCCACCAAGGGACAGGGACAGGTAGAGACCCAGTACTTC. Protein: CATKGQGQVETQYF.

V gene TRBV11-3 combines with J gene TRBJ1-5; 7 nucleotides align to TRBD1. J gave up 9 bases and V 6 bases, and 11 bases lay outside the gene matches. The germline V gene has CDR1 SGHNT and CDR2 YENEEA. The CDR3 is made up of 14 amino acids. The CDR3 DNA follows: TGTGCCAGCAGTCCTACAGGGGCCCCCTGGCCCCAGCATTTT. Protein: CASSPTGAPWPQHF.

V gene TRBV2 combines with J gene TRBJ2-3; D is uncertain. V was cut by 3 bases and J by 8 bases, with 15 bases left in between. The CDR3 totals 14 residues. Per the germline V gene, CDR1 is SNHLY and CDR2 is FYNNEI. The CDR3 bases are TGTGCCAGCAGTGAGGCCGACCCGCGAGGTACGCAGTATTTT. As protein: CASSEADPRGTQYF.

The rearrangement uses TRBV3-1 (or the pseudogene TRBV3-2) and TRBJ1-2; D possibly corresponds to TRBD1 (5 bases). The V and J ends lost 4 bases and 4 bases respectively, with 16 bases between them. This CDR3 region has 15 residues. Germline assignment: CDR1 LGHDT and CDR2 YNNKEL (reference sequence). CDR3 residues: CASSPGHGTGYGYTF. In DNA form, the CDR3 reads TGTGCCAGCAGCCCGGGCCACGGGACTGGCTATGGCTACACCTTC.

The chain is built from TRBV4-1 and TRBJ2-3; D might be TRBD2 (7 bases). Trimming cost V 1 base and J 2 bases, with 19 bases left between them. The V gene's germline CDR1 is MGHRA and CDR2 YSYEKL. This CDR3 contains 18 residues. The CDR3 protein is CASSQGLVTGGYTDTQYF. CDR3 nucleotides: TGCGCCAGCAGCCAAGGGTTGGTGACGGGGGGCTACACAGATACGCAGTATTTT.

This chain uses TRBV10-1 with TRBJ2-7, with unresolved D. V was cut by 0 bases and J by 9 bases, with 15 bases left in between. CDR3 length equals 14 residues. CDR1 WNHNN and CDR2 SYGVQD come from the germline V gene (reference sequence). This CDR3 is CASSESDPGLGQYF. The CDR3 DNA is TGCGCCAGCAGTGAGTCTGATCCGGGTTTAGGGCAGTACTTC.

The chain has TRBV2 and TRBJ2-7, with D hard to call. The CDR3 is 15 amino acids. V lost 3 bases and J lost 3, with 15 bases in between. Germline V gene sequence: CDR1 SNHLY, CDR2 FYNNEI. The CDR3 protein is CASSDPRNRYYEQYF. CDR3 coding DNA: TGTGCCAGCAGTGATCCCAGAAACCGTTACTACGAGCAGTACTTC. Full variable domain (missing parts from reference TRBV2 and TRBJ2-7): EPEVTQTPSHQVTQMGQEVILRCVPISNHLYFYWYRQILGQKVEFLVSFYNNEISEKSEIFDDQFSVERPDGSNFTLKIRSTKLEDSAMYFCASSDPRNRYYEQYFGPGTRLTVT.

The chain couples TRBV2 to TRBJ2-5, with TRBD2 matching over 16 bases. This CDR3 has 18 residues. Germline CDR1 SNHLY, CDR2 FYNNEI. J was trimmed by 3 bases and V by 6 bases; bases with no gene match: 10. As DNA, the CDR3 is TGTGCCAGCAGCGACCTGAGGGGACTAGCGGGGGGGAAAGAGACCCAGTACTTC. Amino acids: CASSDLRGLAGGKETQYF.

The V call is TRBV4-3, the J call TRBJ2-3, with a possible D match to TRBD1 (5 bases). The V end lost 1 base, the J end lost 0 bases, and 11 bases lay between the germline ends. The CDR3 length is 16 residues. Germline-derived CDR1 and CDR2 are LGHNA and YSLEER. In nucleotides, the CDR3 is TGCGCCAGCAGCCAAGTAGGGGTTCCTAGCACAGATACGCAGTATTTT. Its translation is CASSQVGVPSTDTQYF.

The genes are TRBV14 and TRBJ1-2; 7 bases line up with TRBD1. Germline lookup yields CDR1 SGHDN and CDR2 FVKESK. CDR3 length equals 16 residues. Trimming at V came to 0 bases and at J to 5 bases, leaving 9 bases not matched to a gene. The CDR3 region has the DNA TGTGCCAGCAGCCAAGATCGACAGGGTAACGGTTATGGCTACACCTTC. Its protein is CASSQDRQGNGYGYTF.

This clone has just a few counts. The V call is TRBV7-9, the J call TRBJ1-4, with a possible D match to TRBD1 (5 bases). V lost 5 bases and J lost 3, with 13 bases in between. CDR1 and CDR2 (germline): SEHNR, FQNEAQ (reference sequence). The CDR3 is 15 residues long. The CDR3 coding sequence is TGTGCCAGCAGCCCACGGGCGGGGGCTAATGAAAAACTGTTTTTT. It codes for CASSPRAGANEKLFF.

V is TRBV2 and J is TRBJ1-1; the match to TRBD1 covers 8 bases. Germline V gene data show CDR1 as SNHLY and CDR2 as FYNNEI. This CDR3 has 14 residues. The V gene end was trimmed by 6 bases and the J gene end by 6 bases; junction bases not matched to a gene: 9. CDR3 coding DNA: TGTGCCAGCAGGGACGCAGGGGGCGGATCTGAAGCTTTCTTT. This translates into CASRDAGGGSEAFF.

J is TRBJ2-1 and V is TRBV11-2, with 9 bases that match TRBD2. Trimming took 6 bases from V and 7 from J; bases not matched to a gene: 19. The germline V gene has CDR1 SGHAT and CDR2 FQNNGV. The CDR3 is 18 amino acids. CDR3 DNA: TGTGCCAGCAGTCATTATAGGAGGTGGCGGGGGGGCGTGAATGAGCAGTTCTTC. Protein: CASSHYRRWRGGVNEQFF. Combining the CDR3 with reference TRBV11-2 and TRBJ2-1 gives the whole variable domain EAGVAQSPRYKIIEKRQSVAFWCNPISGHATLYWYQQILGQGPKLLIQFQNNGVVDDSQLPKDRFSAERLKGVDSTLKIQPAKLEDSAVYLCASSHYRRWRGGVNEQFFGPGTRLTVL.

The chain employs TRBV19 and TRBJ1-2; D is undetermined. Per germline, CDR1 LNHDA and CDR2 SQIVND (reference sequence). The CDR3 spans 14 residues. Trimming cost V 7 bases and J 4 bases, with 16 bases left between them. CDR3 DNA sequence: TGTGCCAGTACCGTGGGAGGACGGAGCTATGGCTACACCTTC. It is translated as CASTVGGRSYGYTF.

The chain has TRBV12-3 or TRBV12-4 and TRBJ1-1; D remains unclear. The CDR3 totals 13 residues. V dropped 4 bases and J dropped 8 bases, with 14 bases sitting between them. The CDR3 DNA follows: TGTGCCAGCAGTTCCTCAGCGAACCCCGAAGCTTTCTTT. It is translated as CASSSSANPEAFF.